This TCR beta chain was recovered during a study of shared clonotypes between healthy human individuals. Across the whole study: For every donor, three CD4 naive, three CD4 memory, two CD8 naive and one CD8 memory plates were used.

Concerning this clone itself: Its antigen is currently unknown.

Study-level points and caveats: Estimated richness values were generally larger in naive subsets than in memory subsets.

The table came from immunoSEQ multiplex PCR; TCRdb's copy has only in-frame clones and leaves some out. This sample has 1,400,000 or so clones, with less than 99% found just once. Free of recent acute infections or vaccinations, the donors were healthy HIV-negative adults. The sequence was collected from a man between 25 and 39 years old in good health. The material sequenced was naive CD4+ T cells sorted from blood. Indicated subset: CD45RA+ positively selected.

CDR3 residues: CASSYRVRGRETQYF. CDR3 sequence (DNA): TGTGCCAGCAGTTACCGGGTCAGGGGGCGGGAGACCCAGTACTTC. The rearrangement links TRBV6-5 to TRBJ2-5; 8 nucleotides match TRBD1. The J segment lost 5 bases and the V segment lost 2 bases, leaving 7 bases of the junction unmatched. Germline CDR1 and CDR2: MNHEY and SVGAGI. This CDR3 is 15 amino acids long.